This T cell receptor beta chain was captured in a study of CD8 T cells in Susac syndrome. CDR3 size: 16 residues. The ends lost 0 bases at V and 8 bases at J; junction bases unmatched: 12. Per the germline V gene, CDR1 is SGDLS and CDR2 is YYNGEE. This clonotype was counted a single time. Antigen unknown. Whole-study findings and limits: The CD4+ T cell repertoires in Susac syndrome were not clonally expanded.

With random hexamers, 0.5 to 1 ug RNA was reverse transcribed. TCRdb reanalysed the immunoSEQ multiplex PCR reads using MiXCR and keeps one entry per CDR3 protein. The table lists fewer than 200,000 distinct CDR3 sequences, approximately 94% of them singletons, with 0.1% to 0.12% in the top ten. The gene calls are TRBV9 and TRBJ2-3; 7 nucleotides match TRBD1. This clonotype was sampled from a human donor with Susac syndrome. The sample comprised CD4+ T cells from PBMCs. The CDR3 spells CASSVEGAHSWGTQYF. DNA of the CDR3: TGTGCCAGCAGCGTAGAGGGGGCCCATTCCTGGGGTACGCAGTATTTT.